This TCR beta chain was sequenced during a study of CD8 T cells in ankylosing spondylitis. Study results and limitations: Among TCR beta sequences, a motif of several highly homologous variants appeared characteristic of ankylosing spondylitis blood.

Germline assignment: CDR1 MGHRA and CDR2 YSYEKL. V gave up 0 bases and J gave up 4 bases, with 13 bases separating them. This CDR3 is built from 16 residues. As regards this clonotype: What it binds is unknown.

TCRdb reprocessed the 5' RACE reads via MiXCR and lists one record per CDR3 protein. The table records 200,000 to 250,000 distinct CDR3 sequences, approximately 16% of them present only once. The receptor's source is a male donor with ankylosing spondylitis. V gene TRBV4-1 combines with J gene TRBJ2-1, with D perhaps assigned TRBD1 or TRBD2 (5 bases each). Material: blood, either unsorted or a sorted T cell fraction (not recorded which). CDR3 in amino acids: CASSQDPRDLYNEQFF. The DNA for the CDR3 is TGCGCCAGCAGCCAAGATCCAAGGGACCTGTACAATGAGCAGTTCTTC.